This TCR beta chain originates from a study of T cell responses to AZD1222 COVID-19 vaccine. Study results and limitations: Compared with day 0, the breadth and depth of the Spike-specific TCR repertoire rose significantly after two doses of AZD1222. Only 5 or 6 people who got AZD1222 tested seropositive at baseline. Females made up more of the donors, who were largely white British, and clonal diversity may have come out too low. The study found vaccine-associated CD4 TCRs spanning spike, dominant at 160-218 and 743-854.

Turning to this clone: The antigen is not known.

CDR3 length equals 16 residues. Germline CDR1 and CDR2: MNHEY and SMNVEV (reference sequence). The V and J ends lost 2 bases and 3 bases respectively, with 14 bases between them. Produced via immunoSEQ multiplex PCR; TCRdb's table is partial and in-frame only. This table has 80,000 to 95,000 clones, roughly 88% appearing once. Sequenced here: peripheral blood, sampled on day 0 of MenACWY control vaccination. This TCR was recovered from an adult in good health. The chain carries TRBV27 and TRBJ1-5; D not resolved. In DNA, the CDR3 is TGTGCCAGCAGTTTACAGTTTGATGGCCTCAATCAGCCCCAGCATTTT. Translated: CASSLQFDGLNQPQHF.